These 22 T cell receptor beta chains originate from one sample sequenced in a study of T-cell reconstitution after alpha-beta-depleted transplantation in children. The TCRbeta library was prepared with unique molecular identifiers. MiXCR, applied by TCRdb to the PCR reads, yields one record per CDR3 protein. Here the sample spans 540,000 or so distinct CDR3 sequences, under 25% being singletons. Sequenced here: PBMCs, mostly from graft donor cells, sampled 360 days after TCRalphabeta/CD19-depleted stem cell transplant. The receptors originated from a boy under three years old who had a stem cell transplant for acute myeloid leukemia, so the T cells may come from the graft donor.

The V call is TRBV12-5, the J call TRBJ2-7; 8 positions agree with TRBD2. J was trimmed by 2 bases and V by 0 bases; bases with no gene match: 6. The germline gives CDR1 LGHNT, CDR2 FRNRAP. This CDR3 contains 16 residues. DNA for the CDR3: TGTGCTAGTGGTTTGGTCGGGACTAGTGATCCCTACGAGCAGTACTTC. Translated: CASGLVGTSDPYEQYF.

The chain is built from TRBV6-4 and TRBJ1-4; 9 nucleotides match TRBD1. The CDR3 runs to 15 residues. Looked up from germline, CDR1 is MRHNA and CDR2 is SNTAGT. J gave up 0 bases and V 8 bases, and 4 bases lay outside the gene matches. This chain's CDR3 is CASGDRVATNEKLFF. In DNA, the CDR3 is TGTGCCAGCGGGGACAGGGTTGCAACTAATGAAAAACTGTTTTTT.

This clonotype was detected ten times or more. The chain combines TRBV12-3 or TRBV12-4 with TRBJ2-5, with unresolved D. The CDR3 has 16 residues. The V and J ends lost 3 bases and 5 bases respectively, with 19 bases between them. The CDR3 DNA reads TGTGCCAGCAGTTTGCACCAGATGGTGGGTACGGAGACCCAGTACTTC. Its translation: CASSLHQMVGTETQYF.

This clonotype was recorded many times. The chain employs TRBV20-1 and TRBJ2-5; a weak D match, TRBD1 (6 bases). Germline V lookup: CDR1 DFQATT, CDR2 SNEGSKA (reference sequence). V was trimmed by 6 bases and J by 1 base, leaving 12 bases between them. This CDR3 comprises 13 residues. CDR3 in amino acids: CSAHPGAQETQYF. The CDR3 DNA reads as TGCAGTGCCCATCCAGGGGCCCAAGAGACCCAGTACTTC.

About this clonotype: It may be a read error: a sequence one base away is much more abundant. The V gene is TRBV5-6, the J gene TRBJ2-7, with D perhaps matching TRBD1 or TRBD2 (6 bases each). The germline V gene encodes CDR1 SGHDT and CDR2 YYEEEE. Trimming took off 4 bases at V and 8 bases at J, with 16 bases between the two ends. CDR3 length: 13 residues. The CDR3 loop reads CASSPEGGAKQYF. The CDR3 DNA reads as TGTGCCAGCAGCCCCGAGGGGGGCGCCAAGCAGTACTTC.

This clonotype was seen more than once but under ten times. The chain is built from TRBV6-5 and TRBJ2-2; the D gene is possibly TRBD2 (6 bases). Trimming pared 2 bases from V and 8 bases from J, leaving 21 bases between. The CDR3 runs to 17 residues. Germline CDR1 reads MNHEY; CDR2 reads SVGAGI. This CDR3 reads CASSYRVGGPLMGELFF. DNA of the CDR3: TGTGCCAGCAGTTACAGGGTTGGAGGGCCCCTGATGGGGGAGCTGTTTTTT.

This rearrangement joins TRBV29-1 to TRBJ1-1; 12 positions match TRBD1. Looked up from germline, CDR1 is SQVTM and CDR2 is ANQGSEA. V was pared by 6 bases and J by 6 bases, with 5 bases of the junction left unmatched. The CDR3 has 13 residues. The CDR3 loop is CSVPGQGAAEAFF. The CDR3, as DNA: TGCAGCGTCCCGGGACAGGGGGCCGCTGAAGCTTTCTTT.

This clonotype has at least ten counts. The gene calls are TRBV11-2 and TRBJ2-3, with 7 positions matching TRBD2. J was trimmed by 0 bases and V by 1 base; bases with no gene match: 10. CDR3 length: 18 amino acids. Germline lookup yields CDR1 SGHAT and CDR2 FQNNGV. CDR3 in amino acids: CASSLGLADSSSTDTQYF. DNA of the CDR3: TGTGCCAGCAGCTTAGGTCTAGCGGACTCTTCTAGCACAGATACGCAGTATTTT. The full variable domain, completed using reference TRBV11-2 and TRBJ2-3, is EAGVAQSPRYKIIEKRQSVAFWCNPISGHATLYWYQQILGQGPKLLIQFQNNGVVDDSQLPKDRFSAERLKGVDSTLKIQPAKLEDSAVYLCASSLGLADSSSTDTQYFGPGTRLTVL.

This clonotype was counted many times. The J gene is TRBJ2-3, the V gene TRBV20-1; D uncertain. Deletions cut 2 bases from V and 1 base from J, with 10 bases between. The germline CDR1 and CDR2 sequences are DFQATT and SNEGSKA (reference sequence). There are 14 residues in the CDR3. The CDR3 nucleotides read TGCAGTGCTAGACCTGTTACAGGCACAGATACGCAGTATTTT. Translation gives CSARPVTGTDTQYF.

V usage is TRBV2 and J usage is TRBJ1-5; D not resolved. The ends were cut back, 6 bases at V and 7 bases at J, with 16 bases in the middle. The CDR3 has 14 amino acids. CDR1 and CDR2 (germline): SNHLY, FYNNEI. CDR3 amino acids: CASRRTATIQPQHF. CDR3 coding DNA: TGTGCCAGCAGGAGGACGGCTACCATCCAGCCCCAGCATTTT.

V and J are TRBV12-3 or TRBV12-4 and TRBJ1-6, with a weak D call TRBD1 (6 bases). V was trimmed by 5 bases and J by 13 bases, leaving 12 bases between them. The CDR3 is made up of 12 amino acids. In DNA form, the CDR3 reads TGTGCCAGCAGTATTCACAGGGACCCCCTCCACTTT. It codes for CASSIHRDPLHF.

This clonotype came up many times. This rearrangement joins TRBV3-1 to TRBJ1-6, with a tentative D call TRBD1 (5 bases). Germline-derived CDR1 and CDR2 are LGHDT and YNNKEL (reference sequence). This CDR3 comprises 17 residues. Trimming shortened V by 4 bases and J by 0 bases, and 13 bases separated the two germline ends. Here the CDR3 DNA reads TGTGCCAGCAGCCCCCAGGGCCCCAGCTCCTATAATTCACCCCTCCACTTT. It yields the protein CASSPQGPSSYNSPLHF.

The chain is built from TRBV20-1 and TRBJ2-7, with 9 bases aligning to TRBD2. CDR3 size: 15 residues. Germline V lookup: CDR1 DFQATT, CDR2 SNEGSKA (reference sequence). Germline trimming cut 6 bases from V and 1 base from J; bases unmatched to any gene: 10. The CDR3 is CSARNRTSVSYEQYF. For the CDR3, the DNA is TGCAGTGCCCGGAATCGGACTAGCGTATCCTACGAGCAGTACTTC.

This clonotype showed up just a few times. The CDR3 DNA reads as TGTGCCAGCAGCCAAGACCCCCTAGCTCCGAACACCGGGGAGCTGTTTTTT. It is translated as CASSQDPLAPNTGELFF. The chain links TRBV4-2 to TRBJ2-2; TRBD2 might be the D (5 bases). Germline V gene sequence: CDR1 LGHNA, CDR2 YNFKEQ. The CDR3 extends over 17 amino acids. Deletions cut 0 bases from V and 0 bases from J, with 11 bases between.

The rearrangement uses TRBV5-5 and TRBJ2-7, with D unclear. The CDR3 is made up of 14 amino acids. V lost 4 bases to trimming and J lost 0 bases, with 11 bases between them. Germline lookup yields CDR1 SGHKS and CDR2 YYEKEE (reference sequence). CDR3 loop: CASSRNPDSYEQYV. The CDR3 coding sequence is TGTGCCAGCAGCCGAAACCCCGACTCCTACGAGCAGTACGTC.

This clonotype was counted many times. The rearrangement uses TRBV5-6 and TRBJ2-7; D is uncertain. The CDR3 length is 13 residues. The ends were cut back, 1 base at V and 0 bases at J, with 5 bases in the middle. CDR1 and CDR2 from the germline V gene are SGHDT and YYEEEE. The CDR3 DNA sequence: TGTGCCAGCAGCTTGTTGGACTCCTACGAGCAGTACTTC. It is translated as CASSLLDSYEQYF. Supplemented by reference TRBV5-6 and TRBJ2-7, the full variable domain reads DAGVTQSPTHLIKTRGQQVTLRCSPKSGHDTVSWYQQALGQGPQFIFQYYEEEERQRGNFPDRFSGHQFPNYSSELNVNALLLGDSALYLCASSLLDSYEQYFGPGTRLTVT.

This clonotype was picked up many times. The J gene is TRBJ2-7, the V gene TRBV29-1; D remains ambiguous. The CDR3 is made up of 15 amino acids. Germline V gives CDR1 SQVTM, CDR2 ANQGSEA. V shed 6 bases and J shed 2 bases, with 20 bases lying between them. The chain's CDR3 is CSVSPGPHHPYEQYF. CDR3 DNA sequence: TGCAGCGTATCCCCGGGCCCGCATCACCCCTACGAGCAGTACTTC.

This clonotype was counted at least ten times. The genes are TRBV2 and TRBJ2-2; D is undetermined. In germline, CDR1 is SNHLY, CDR2 FYNNEI. The ends were cut back, 11 bases at V and 0 bases at J, with 10 bases in the middle. The CDR3 loop spans 13 amino acids. The CDR3 is CALRRPNTGELFF. The CDR3, as DNA: TGTGCCCTACGGCGGCCGAACACCGGGGAGCTGTTTTTT. The whole variable domain, filled in from reference TRBV2 and TRBJ2-2, reads EPEVTQTPSHQVTQMGQEVILRCVPISNHLYFYWYRQILGQKVEFLVSFYNNEISEKSEIFDDQFSVERPDGSNFTLKIRSTKLEDSAMYFCALRRPNTGELFFGEGSRLTVL.

This clonotype has more than one count but fewer than ten. This chain connects TRBV18 to TRBJ2-5; no reliable D call. The CDR3 totals 14 residues. V was cut by 2 bases and J by 4 bases, with 11 bases left in between. Germline values: CDR1 KGHSH, CDR2 LQKENI. The DNA for the CDR3 is TGTGCCAGCTCACCAAACGTCAAAGGAGAGACCCAGTACTTC. Protein product: CASSPNVKGETQYF.

This clonotype was seen repeatedly, ten times or more. V usage is TRBV20-1 and J usage is TRBJ1-5; D perhaps matches TRBD1 (6 bases). The CDR3 is made up of 13 amino acids. Germline CDR1 DFQATT, CDR2 SNEGSKA (reference sequence). Trimming removed 2 bases from V and 1 base from J, with 6 bases in between. The CDR3 protein is CSARQGSNQPQHF. The CDR3 DNA is TGCAGTGCTAGACAGGGGAGCAATCAGCCCCAGCATTTT.

Ten or more counts support this clonotype. This sequence joins TRBV20-1 and TRBJ1-2; the D gene is possibly TRBD1 (5 bases). Germline CDR1 is DFQATT and CDR2 is SNEGSKA (reference sequence). The CDR3 runs to 16 residues. Between the trimmed V and J ends, which lost 3 bases and 6 bases, there was a span of 23 bases. The CDR3 nucleotides read TGCAGTGCTAGTGTAAGGGACGTCATAGATCTGGATGGCTACACCTTC. Translation gives CSASVRDVIDLDGYTF.

The V call is TRBV20-1, the J call TRBJ2-7, with D perhaps being TRBD1 or TRBD2 (5 bases each). The V end lost 6 bases, the J end lost 3 bases, and 18 bases lay between the germline ends. This CDR3 has 14 residues. Germline CDR1 reads DFQATT; CDR2 reads SNEGSKA (reference sequence). The CDR3 sequence: CSALSSSRDYEQYV. The CDR3 coding sequence is TGCAGTGCCCTCTCATCTAGCAGGGACTACGAGCAGTACGTC.